One sample yielded the 18 T cell receptor beta chains listed below, sequenced in a study of regulatory T cells in long-lasting Graves disease (dated by TCRdb to 2020 to 2022). The intended sense of this specimen's time point label: newly diagnosed GD, antithyroid drugs for less than 3 months. For both TCR sequencing and RNA sequencing, RNA was extracted from PBMCs using TRIzol. Libraries were made using multiplex PCR. The reads were generated on an Illumina HiSeq 4000. To build TCR beta libraries, CDR3 regions were amplified by Arm-PCR using iRepertoire HTBI primers. TCRdb cleaned the public reads at Q25 with fastp, built clones with MiXCR and kept in-frame beta chains. Each CDR3 protein appears once, grouped with its most common genes and DNA. The sample records around 420,000 distinct CDR3 sequences, about 15% of which are singletons. The ten largest clones take up about 8.3% of the sample. Separately, the same data were catalogued under a study of T cells in Graves' hyperthyroidism and ophthalmopathy.

The source material was peripheral blood mononuclear cells (PBMCs), sampled at new diagnosis, from a patient treated with antithyroid drugs. These receptors all come from a woman between 40 and 50 years old with Graves disease. Donor details come from another sample of the same person, matched by shared clones.

In this sample, this clonotype turned up many times. The chain is built from TRBV2 and TRBJ2-1; 8 bases agree with TRBD2. J was trimmed by 10 bases and V by 6 bases; bases with no gene match: 14. The CDR3 consists of 15 residues. The germline V gene encodes CDR1 SNHLY and CDR2 FYNNEI. The CDR3 bases are TGTGCCAGCAGAGTAGCGGGGAACCTCGGGGGGGAGCAGTTCTTC. It encodes CASRVAGNLGGEQFF. Combining the CDR3 with reference TRBV2 and TRBJ2-1 gives the whole variable domain EPEVTQTPSHQVTQMGQEVILRCVPISNHLYFYWYRQILGQKVEFLVSFYNNEISEKSEIFDDQFSVERPDGSNFTLKIRSTKLEDSAMYFCASRVAGNLGGEQFFGPGTRLTVL.

The chain joins TRBV12-3 or TRBV12-4 to TRBJ2-3; no clear D. Deletions cut 5 bases from V and 5 bases from J, with 11 bases between. This CDR3 spans 13 amino acids. CDR3 residues: CASSVSYGDTQYF. CDR3 nucleotides: TGTGCCAGCAGTGTAAGTTATGGAGATACGCAGTATTTT.

Only a few counts were recorded for this clonotype. The chain uses TRBV9 and TRBJ2-7, with 12 bases fitting TRBD2. CDR3 length equals 14 residues. Germline V CDR1 and CDR2: SGDLS, YYNGEE. Trimming took 4 bases from V and 7 from J; bases not matched to a gene: 6. Here the CDR3 reads CASSLAGGGGEQYF. The CDR3 nucleotides are TGTGCCAGCAGCCTAGCGGGAGGGGGAGGAGAGCAGTACTTC.

In this sample, this clonotype turned up many times. V and J are TRBV4-2 and TRBJ1-2; 7 bases agree with TRBD1. Trimming took 1 base from V and 2 from J; bases not matched to a gene: 10. CDR1 and CDR2 from the germline V gene are LGHNA and YNFKEQ. This CDR3 is 17 amino acids long. The CDR3: CASSQVSADRVNYGYTF. CDR3 nucleotides: TGTGCCAGCAGCCAAGTCTCAGCCGACAGGGTAAACTATGGCTACACCTTC.

This clonotype was seen only a few times. This rearrangement joins TRBV18 to TRBJ1-1; D is unresolved. Per the germline V gene, CDR1 is KGHSH and CDR2 is LQKENI. The CDR3 extends over 16 amino acids. Trimming took off 2 bases at V and 1 base at J, with 14 bases between the two ends. As DNA, the CDR3 is TGTGCCAGCTCACCAGCCCAGACAACAAAGAACACTGAAGCTTTCTTT. Its translation: CASSPAQTTKNTEAFF.

This clonotype was detected ten times or more. As DNA, the CDR3 is TGTGCCAGCAGGACAACCGGGACAGGCAATCAGCCCCAGCATTTT. The encoded protein is CASRTTGTGNQPQHF. The chain couples TRBV28 to TRBJ1-5, with 7 bases lining up with TRBD1. After removal of 6 bases from V and 2 bases from J, the junction contained 7 bases not matched to a gene. The CDR3 spans 15 residues. The V gene's germline CDR1 is MDHEN and CDR2 SYDVKM. The whole variable domain, remainder taken from reference TRBV28 and TRBJ1-5, is DVKVTQSSRYLVKRTGEKVFLECVQDMDHENMFWYRQDPGLGLRLIYFSYDVKMKEKGDIPEGYSVSREKKERFSLILESASTNQTSMYLCASRTTGTGNQPQHFGDGTRLSIL.

There are a few counts of this clonotype. The chain couples TRBV5-6 to TRBJ1-1; D unresolved. Germline CDR1 is SGHDT and CDR2 is YYEEEE. V was pared by 4 bases and J by 1 base, with 11 bases between. This CDR3 is built from 14 residues. This CDR3 is CASSVDSWNTEAFF. The CDR3, as DNA: TGTGCCAGCAGCGTTGATTCTTGGAACACTGAAGCTTTCTTT.

This clonotype showed up just a few times. The chain couples TRBV15 to TRBJ2-1, with D possibly called TRBD1 or TRBD2 (6 bases each). The CDR3 runs 16 residues. Trimming removed 1 base at V and 4 bases at J, with 14 bases between. The V gene's germline CDR1 is LNHNV and CDR2 YYDKDF (reference sequence). The CDR3 here is CATSRVEGVSYNEQFF. Written as DNA, the CDR3 is TGTGCCACCAGCAGAGTGGAGGGGGTGAGTTACAATGAGCAGTTCTTC.

Regarding this clonotype: A much larger clone differs from this one at a single base, so this may be a read error. The chain employs TRBV11-1 and TRBJ2-1, with 10 bases fitting TRBD2. Germline CDR1 is SGHAT and CDR2 is FQDESV (reference sequence). Unmatched junction bases numbered 16, after V lost 1 base and J lost 13 bases. The CDR3 length is 17 residues. CDR3 sequence: CASSLGGLGLAGETQFF. The CDR3 DNA follows: TGTGCCAGCAGCTTAGGAGGGTTAGGGCTAGCGGGAGAGACCCAGTTCTTC.

This clonotype was counted at least ten times. This chain joins TRBV11-2 and TRBJ2-1; TRBD1 aligns across 9 bases. CDR3 length: 13 residues. The trim removed 3 bases at V and 15 bases at J, leaving 9 bases unmatched. Germline V gene lookup returns CDR1 SGHAT and CDR2 FQNNGV. DNA for the CDR3: TGTGCCAGCAGCTTGACCCGGGACAGGGAGGCGTTCTTC. It translates to CASSLTRDREAFF.

This clonotype has more than one count but fewer than ten. The V call is TRBV19, the J call TRBJ1-3, with D unclear. Germline V gene data show CDR1 as LNHDA and CDR2 as SQIVND (reference sequence). The CDR3 consists of 14 residues. Trimming removed 5 bases at V and 4 bases at J, with 12 bases between. The CDR3 region is CASSPPPQGNTIYF. The DNA of the CDR3 is TGTGCCAGTAGTCCCCCCCCTCAAGGAAACACCATATATTTT. Filled out from reference TRBV19 and TRBJ1-3, the complete variable domain reads DGGITQSPKYLFRKEGQNVTLSCEQNLNHDAMYWYRQDPGQGLRLIYYSQIVNDFQKGDIAEGYSVSREKKESFPLTVTSAQKNPTAFYLCASSPPPQGNTIYFGEGSWLTVV.

This clonotype was seen many times. The rearrangement uses TRBV7-9 and TRBJ2-3; D uncertain. With the DNA end fitting TRBJ2-5 better, the J assignment may be wrong. Germline V gene lookup returns CDR1 SEHNR and CDR2 FQNEAQ (reference sequence). This CDR3 has 13 residues. The CDR3 DNA follows: TGTGCCAGCAGCTTGGTAGCAAGTCCCTCCCAGTACTTC. Protein sequence: CASSLVASPSQYF.

The chain joins TRBV9 to TRBJ2-4; the D gene is possibly TRBD2 (6 bases). The ends were cut back, 4 bases at V and 7 bases at J, with 18 bases in the middle. There are 15 residues in the CDR3. Looked up from germline, CDR1 is SGDLS and CDR2 is YYNGEE. The CDR3 region is CASSTQEGFRNIQYF. CDR3 DNA: TGTGCCAGCAGCACTCAGGAGGGATTTAGGAACATTCAGTACTTC.

This clonotype appeared many times. The chain uses TRBV11-2 and TRBJ2-7; D is unclear. This CDR3 has 15 residues. V gave up 6 bases and J gave up 2 bases, with 17 bases separating them. CDR1 is SGHAT, CDR2 FQNNGV, per germline. CDR3 bases: TGTGCCAGCAGTAACGACCGACAACCTACCTACGAGCAGTACTTC. Translated, it gives CASSNDRQPTYEQYF.

This clonotype was seen ten or more times. The rearrangement uses TRBV12-3 or TRBV12-4 and TRBJ2-5, with D possibly being TRBD1 (6 bases). The CDR3 is 12 residues long. With 6 bases removed from V and 5 bases from J, the gap between germline ends came to 10 bases. CDR3 residues: CASRDSRETQYF. The CDR3 coding sequence is TGTGCCAGCAGGGACAGTCGGGAGACCCAGTACTTC.

Worth noting for this clonotype: With a far larger clone one base away, a read error is the likely cause. The chain joins TRBV11-2 to TRBJ2-3; D is undetermined. Looked up from germline, CDR1 is SGHAT and CDR2 is FQNNGV. Between the trimmed V and J ends, which lost 2 bases and 5 bases, there was a span of 11 bases. The CDR3 totals 14 residues. This chain's CDR3 is CASSLQWMGDTQYF. CDR3 bases: TGTGCCAGCAGCTTACAGTGGATGGGAGATACGCAGTATTTT.

This clonotype was observed at least ten times. The V gene is TRBV3-1, the J gene TRBJ2-2; TRBD1 agrees at 7 bases. The CDR3 totals 21 residues. Looked up from germline, CDR1 is LGHDT and CDR2 is YNNKEL (reference sequence). V lost 0 bases and J lost 3; bases outside the gene matches: 19. CDR3: CASSQDPQGVTGDRYTGELFF. CDR3 nucleotide sequence: TGTGCCAGCAGCCAAGACCCTCAGGGGGTGACAGGAGACCGATACACCGGGGAGCTGTTTTTT.

This clonotype has a count of ten or more. This chain joins TRBV3-1 and TRBJ2-1, with D possibly TRBD1 on 5 matching bases. Per the germline V gene, CDR1 is LGHDT and CDR2 is YNNKEL (reference sequence). The CDR3 length is 12 residues. Trimming pared 6 bases from V and 10 bases from J, leaving 13 bases between. CDR3 amino acids: CASRGPLNEQFF. In DNA form, the CDR3 reads TGTGCCAGCAGGGGGCCCCTTAACGAGCAGTTCTTC.